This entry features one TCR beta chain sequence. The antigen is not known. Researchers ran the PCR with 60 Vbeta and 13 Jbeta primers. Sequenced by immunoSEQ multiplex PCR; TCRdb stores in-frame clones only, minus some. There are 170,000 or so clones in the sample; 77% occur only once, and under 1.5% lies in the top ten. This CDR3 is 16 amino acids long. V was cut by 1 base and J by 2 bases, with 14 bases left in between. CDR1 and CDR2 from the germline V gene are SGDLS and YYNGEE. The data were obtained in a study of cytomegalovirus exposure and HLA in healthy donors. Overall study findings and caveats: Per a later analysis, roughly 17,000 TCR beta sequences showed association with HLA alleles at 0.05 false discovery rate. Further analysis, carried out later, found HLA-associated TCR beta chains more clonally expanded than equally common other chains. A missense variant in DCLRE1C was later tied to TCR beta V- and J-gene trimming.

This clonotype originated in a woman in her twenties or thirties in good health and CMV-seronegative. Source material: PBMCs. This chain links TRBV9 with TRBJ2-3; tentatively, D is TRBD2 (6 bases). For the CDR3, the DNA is TGTGCCAGCAGCGTATTTACTAGCCCCCCCACAGATACGCAGTATTTT. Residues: CASSVFTSPPTDTQYF.